The sequence of this TCR beta chain was determined in a study of T cell clusters in autoimmune cytopenias. Study conclusions and caveats: No cluster-lack signature appeared between secondary cytopenia and chronic lymphocytic leukemia patients, apparently due to lymphoma masking.

The CDR3 has 15 amino acids. Per the germline V gene, CDR1 is PRHDT and CDR2 is FYEKMQ (reference sequence). TRB was amplified by touch-down multiplex PCR, primer pools A and B combined. Each CDR3 protein gets one entry in TCRdb, which reprocessed the multiplex PCR reads and gives no DNA. The sample has roughly 4,200 distinct CDR3 sequences. This clonotype is labeled medium-sized (0.01 to 0.1%) based on frequency. Its antigen is as yet unknown. TRB was amplified from roughly 0.25 ug of peripheral blood genomic DNA per sample. The same data also contributed to another study, on T cell repertoires in aging, cancer and after chemotherapy. That report adds: In each cancer cohort, median generation probability increased across chemotherapy, suggesting thymic output rebounded.

Material for sequencing was peripheral blood. V gene TRBV13 combines with J gene TRBJ2-3. The sequence was collected from a human donor in good health. The CDR3 loop is CASSLGVGGTDTQYF.